These T cell receptor beta chains were read from a single sample in a study of CD8+ T cells in alopecia areata. Assay: immunoSEQ multiplex PCR; the TCRdb copy retains only in-frame clones and omits some. This table holds approximately 34,000 clones, 55% found once. The material sequenced was NKG2D-high CD8+ T cells sorted from blood. The receptors derive from a human donor with alopecia areata. The CDR3 runs from the conserved cysteine through the conserved F or W. A D gene is named only where the DNA matches it firmly. Only some rows state a clone size, as once, few, many or a class for expanded clones.

clone_size	v_call	j_call	d_call	cdr3_aa	cdr3_nt
NA	TRBV2	TRBJ2-1	NA	CASRSRSYNEQFF	TGTGCCAGCAGATCCAGGTCCTACAATGAGCAGTTCTTC
NA	TRBV2	TRBJ2-1	TRBD1	CASSVWPGGFNEQFF	TGTGCCAGCAGTGTTTGGCCAGGGGGCTTTAATGAGCAGTTCTTC
NA	TRBV2	TRBJ2-1	NA	CASSQYAAAQQGINEQFF	TGTGCCAGCAGTCAATACGCGGCAGCCCAGCAGGGCATCAATGAGCAGTTCTTC
NA	TRBV25-1	TRBJ2-4	TRBD2	CASRRGSGRPGKNIQYF	TGTGCCAGCAGAAGAGGTAGCGGGAGGCCAGGCAAAAACATTCAGTACTTC
NA	TRBV9	TRBJ2-3	TRBD1	CASSVVQGAGTDTQYF	TGTGCCAGCAGCGTAGTCCAGGGGGCCGGCACAGATACGCAGTATTTT
few	TRBV5-1	TRBJ2-3	TRBD1	CASSPDRGVTDTQYF	TGCGCCAGCAGTCCAGACAGGGGCGTGACAGATACGCAGTATTTT
once	TRBV6-5	TRBJ2-3	NA	CASSTAGPGDTQYF	TGTGCCAGCAGTACGGCAGGGCCGGGGGATACGCAGTATTTT
few	TRBV12-2	TRBJ1-6	NA	CASRFLYARAPSNSPLHF	TGTGCAAGTCGCTTCCTGTACGCCCGGGCCCCCTCAAATTCACCCCTCCACTTT
NA	TRBV19	TRBJ2-1	TRBD2	CASSIVSGGVNEQFF	TGTGCCAGTAGTATAGTTAGCGGGGGGGTCAATGAGCAGTTCTTC
NA	TRBV11-3	TRBJ1-1	NA	CASSWRVNTEAFF	TGTGCCAGCAGCTGGAGGGTGAACACTGAAGCTTTCTTT
NA	TRBV6-1	TRBJ1-1	NA	CASIGSTEAFF	TGTGCCAGCATAGGCAGCACTGAAGCTTTCTTT
few	TRBV27	TRBJ2-1	TRBD2	CASRTSGSINEQFF	TGTGCCAGCAGGACTAGCGGGAGTATAAATGAGCAGTTCTTC
NA	TRBV7-2	TRBJ2-5	TRBD2	CASSLVPRTSLETQYF	TGTGCCAGCAGCTTAGTCCCCCGGACTAGTTTAGAGACCCAGTACTTC
few	TRBV5-4	TRBJ2-2	NA	CASSLGTLSGELFF	TGTGCCAGCAGTTTAGGAACACTCTCCGGGGAGCTGTTTTTT
NA	TRBV30	TRBJ2-1	NA	CAWKSREGVEQFF	TGTGCCTGGAAGTCCAGGGAAGGGGTGGAGCAGTTCTTC
NA	TRBV5-1	TRBJ1-2	NA	CASSSKGTYGYTF	TGCGCCAGCAGCTCGAAGGGGACCTATGGCTACACCTTC
few	TRBV23-1	TRBJ1-1	NA	CASSQSKVEGPTEAFF	TGCGCCAGCAGTCAATCGAAAGTGGAGGGGCCCACTGAAGCTTTCTTT
NA	TRBV27	TRBJ1-6	NA	CASSLDGGSPLHF	TGTGCCAGCAGTTTGGACGGTGGTTCACCCCTCCACTTT
NA	TRBV7-6	TRBJ2-1	NA	CASSLDGSSYNEQFF	TGTGCCAGCAGCTTGGACGGAAGCTCCTACAATGAGCAGTTCTTC
NA	TRBV4-3	TRBJ2-7	NA	CASSQGTTVYEQYF	TGCGCCAGCAGCCAAGGTACCACTGTTTACGAGCAGTACTTC
NA	TRBV4-3	TRBJ1-2	NA	CASSSQQGPFNGYTF	TGCGCCAGCAGCTCCCAACAGGGACCGTTTAATGGCTACACCTTC
few	TRBV6-1	TRBJ2-7	NA	CASSEAAHGEVQYF	TGTGCCAGCAGTGAAGCTGCCCATGGAGAGGTGCAGTACTTC
NA	TRBV4-3	TRBJ2-1	NA	CASSPIGAGLGWNEQFF	TGCGCCAGCAGCCCCATCGGGGCGGGATTAGGATGGAATGAGCAGTTCTTC
few	TRBV7-3	TRBJ2-7	NA	CASSFRDFGSYEQYF	TGTGCCAGCAGCTTCCGGGACTTTGGCTCCTACGAGCAGTACTTC
NA	TRBV5-1	TRBJ2-3	NA	CASSTYGQDTQYF	TGCGCCAGCAGCACCTACGGGCAAGATACGCAGTATTTT
NA	TRBV7-9	TRBJ2-3	NA	CASSLAPDTQYF	TGTGCCAGCAGCTTAGCGCCAGATACGCAGTATTTT
NA	TRBV6-5	TRBJ2-3	NA	CASSPGHLVTDTQYF	TGTGCCAGCAGCCCCGGACACTTAGTGACAGATACGCAGTATTTT
few	TRBV7-9	TRBJ2-7	TRBD1	CASGMTGSSYEQYF	TGTGCCAGCGGGATGACAGGGAGTTCCTACGAGCAGTACTTC
NA	TRBV27	TRBJ1-3	NA	CASSSGGGGNTIYF	TGTGCCAGCAGTTCCGGGGGTGGTGGAAACACCATATATTTT
few	TRBV27	TRBJ2-7	NA	CASSDGLGYEQYF	TGTGCCAGCAGCGACGGGTTAGGCTACGAGCAGTACTTC
few	TRBV7-9	TRBJ2-1	TRBD1	CASSPTTGTAYNEQFF	TGTGCCAGCAGCCCAACGACCGGGACAGCTTACAATGAGCAGTTCTTC
NA	TRBV4-2	TRBJ2-1	TRBD2	CASSQDSGLVYNEQFF	TGTGCCAGCAGCCAAGATTCGGGACTAGTCTACAATGAGCAGTTCTTC
NA	TRBV6-4	TRBJ1-5	NA	CASSDSAREDNQPQHF	TGTGCCAGCAGTGACTCCGCCAGGGAGGACAATCAGCCCCAGCATTTT
few	TRBV19	TRBJ2-1	NA	CASSITPGYNEQFF	TGTGCCAGTAGTATAACCCCGGGCTACAATGAGCAGTTCTTC
few	TRBV29-1	TRBJ1-2	NA	CSVGLSGVPPNYGYTF	TGCAGCGTTGGTTTGTCAGGGGTCCCTCCCAACTATGGCTACACCTTC
NA	TRBV4-1	TRBJ1-2	NA	CASSHNRDDYGYTF	TGCGCCAGCAGCCATAACAGGGACGACTATGGCTACACCTTC
once	TRBV6-1	TRBJ2-7	NA	CASSELLDPPYEQYF	TGTGCCAGCAGTGAACTACTAGATCCGCCCTACGAGCAGTACTTC
few	TRBV10-3	TRBJ2-7	NA	CAISGEVASTYEQYF	TGTGCCATCAGTGGGGAGGTGGCCTCAACCTACGAGCAGTACTTC
NA	TRBV7-2	TRBJ2-4	NA	CASSSRTENIQYF	TGTGCCAGCAGCAGCCGGACAGAAAACATTCAGTACTTC
NA	TRBV6-1	TRBJ1-5	NA	CASSEGFGGLGNQPQHF	TGTGCCAGCAGTGAAGGGTTCGGGGGGCTGGGGAATCAGCCCCAGCATTTT
NA	TRBV28	TRBJ1-5	NA	CASSSPTGDLDYQPQHF	TGTGCCAGCAGTTCTCCCACCGGCGACCTCGACTATCAGCCCCAGCATTTT
few	TRBV19	TRBJ2-7	NA	CASSFTSTYEQYF	TGTGCCAGTAGTTTTACTAGCACCTACGAGCAGTACTTC